This is a list of T cell receptor beta chains from one sample in a study of shared clonotypes between healthy human individuals. The method was immunoSEQ multiplex PCR; TCRdb's version includes in-frame clones alone and lacks a portion of them. The repertoire holds roughly 1,100,000 clones, about 77% seen once, with roughly 1.5% in the top ten. The sample consisted of memory CD4+ T cells sorted from blood. These receptors were taken from a man aged 18-30 years in good health. Each CDR3 is given with its conserved first and last residue. D genes are given only for firm matches. The size entry is marked missing in some rows and otherwise reads once, few, many or a size class.

TRBD1	NA	TRBV4-1	TRBJ1-6	TGCGCCAGCAGCCTTCGACAGGGTTATAATTCACCCCTCCACTTT	CASSLRQGYNSPLHF
NA	NA	TRBV6-5	TRBJ1-1	TGTGCCAGCAGTACCCTGACGGGCACTGAAGCTTTCTTT	CASSTLTGTEAFF
TRBD1	NA	TRBV27	TRBJ2-1	TGTGCCAGCAGTTCGACAGGGGGCTACTCCTACAATGAGCAGTTCTTC	CASSSTGGYSYNEQFF
NA	NA	TRBV6-1	TRBJ2-5	TGTGCCAGCAAGAGGTCGCCTACCCAAGAGACCCAGTACTTC	CASKRSPTQETQYF
TRBD1	NA	TRBV7-3	TRBJ1-6	TGTGCCAGCAGCCCCGGGACAGGGCGGAATTCACCCCTCCACTTT	CASSPGTGRNSPLHF
TRBD1	once	TRBV29-1	TRBJ1-1	TGCAGCGTTGGGAAGGGGACAGGGTTTTTTGAAGCTTTCTTT	CSVGKGTGFFEAFF
TRBD2	NA	TRBV7-2	TRBJ2-7	TGTGCCAGCAGCTTAGGTAGCGGGTACGAGCAGTACTTC	CASSLGSGYEQYF
NA	once	TRBV4-3	TRBJ2-5	TGCGCCAGCAGCCCTACCCTCGGGGTGTTAGAGACCCAGTACTTC	CASSPTLGVLETQYF
NA	once	TRBV5-1	TRBJ2-2	TGCGCCAGCAGCCCGAATCAGGGGACCGGGGAGCTGTTTTTT	CASSPNQGTGELFF
NA	NA	TRBV10-1	TRBJ1-3	TGCGCCAGCAGTGAGTCCGGGGCTGCGGGAAACACCATATATTTT	CASSESGAAGNTIYF
NA	NA	TRBV10-3	TRBJ1-4	TGTGCCATCAGTGAGTCCTTTGGAACAGACGCAACTAATGAAAAACTGTTTTTT	CAISESFGTDATNEKLFF
TRBD1	NA	TRBV5-4	TRBJ1-2	TGTGCCAGCAGCTTCCAAGACAGGGATGGCTACACCTTC	CASSFQDRDGYTF
TRBD2	NA	TRBV9	TRBJ2-2	TGTGCCAGCAGCCACGGGGGGTTGAACACCGGGGAGCTGTTTTTT	CASSHGGLNTGELFF
NA	NA	TRBV28	TRBJ2-2	TGTGCCAGCAGTTTGCAGGGAATTAGCGGGGAGCTGTTTTTT	CASSLQGISGELFF
NA	NA	TRBV27	TRBJ1-5	TGTGCCAGCGCCTCGACGTGGGGGAGCAATCAGCCCCAGCATTTT	CASASTWGSNQPQHF
TRBD2	NA	TRBV5-1	TRBJ2-3	TGCGCCAGCAGTCCACTAGCGGGGGACACAGATACGCAGTATTTT	CASSPLAGDTDTQYF
TRBD2	NA	TRBV5-1	TRBJ2-3	TGCGCCAGCAGCCCGGAAGCGGGAGGGCCCGATACGCAGTATTTT	CASSPEAGGPDTQYF
TRBD2	NA	TRBV29-1	TRBJ2-6	TGCAGCGTTGAGGCGGGGGCTGGGGCCAACGTCCTGACTTTC	CSVEAGAGANVLTF
TRBD1	NA	TRBV4-1	TRBJ1-2	TGCGCCAGCAGCCAAGAAACAGGGGCTAACTATGGCTACACCTTC	CASSQETGANYGYTF
NA	NA	TRBV28	TRBJ1-4	TGTGCCAGCAGTTTATCCCCGGGGTCCCCGAAAGAAAAACTGTTTTTT	CASSLSPGSPKEKLFF
TRBD2	NA	TRBV7-2	TRBJ2-5	TGTGCCAGCAGCTCCCCGGCGGGGGTACAAGAGACCCAGTACTTC	CASSSPAGVQETQYF
TRBD2	NA	TRBV9	TRBJ2-1	TGTGCCAGCAGCGTAGGACTAGCGGGAGGGCCAGGCTCCTACAATGAGCAGTTCTTC	CASSVGLAGGPGSYNEQFF
TRBD1	NA	TRBV7-9	TRBJ2-2	TGTGCCAGCAGCTTGCAGGGGGCTAACGGGGAGCTGTTTTTT	CASSLQGANGELFF
NA	NA	TRBV2	TRBJ1-1	TGTGCCAGCACGTCGACTCAGGGCGGAGCTTTCTTT	CASTSTQGGAFF
NA	NA	TRBV5-1	TRBJ2-2	TGCGCCAGCAGTGAAAGGGCTAACCCTTCGAACACCGGGGAGCTGTTTTTT	CASSERANPSNTGELFF
NA	NA	TRBV19	TRBJ1-6	TGTGCCAGTAGTTCCCGGACGGTAGGGGCCCTCCACTTT	CASSSRTVGALHF
TRBD1	NA	TRBV25-1	TRBJ2-3	TGTGCCAGCAAGCAACAGGGGGCCCAACAGTATTTT	CASKQQGAQQYF
NA	NA	TRBV5-1	TRBJ2-1	TGCGCCAGCAGCGGGTCCGGGACCGCCGATGAGCAGTTCTTC	CASSGSGTADEQFF
TRBD2	NA	TRBV6-1	TRBJ2-1	TGTGCCAGCAGCACGGGGGGGGCCTCCTACAATGAGCAGTTCTTC	CASSTGGASYNEQFF
TRBD1	NA	TRBV5-1	TRBJ1-1	TGCGCCAGCAGGAAACTGACAGGGGGATACACTGAAGCTTTCTTT	CASRKLTGGYTEAFF
NA	NA	TRBV30	TRBJ2-1	TGTGCCTGGAGTCCATCGAGGATGGACAATGAGCAGTTCTTC	CAWSPSRMDNEQFF
NA	NA	TRBV19	TRBJ2-4	TGTGCCAGTAAGCCCCCAGGGGCCGCCAAAAACATTCAGTACTTC	CASKPPGAAKNIQYF
NA	NA	TRBV18	TRBJ1-1	TGTGCCAGCTCACCACGAATGCAGGGGCAGTTTAACACTGAAGCTTTCTTT	CASSPRMQGQFNTEAFF
TRBD1	NA	TRBV5-4	TRBJ1-5	TGTGCCTCCTCAAGGGACAGGGGCACCCAGCATTTT	CASSRDRGTQHF
TRBD2	once	TRBV7-8	TRBJ2-7	TGTGCCAGCAGCCCGACCCTAGCGGGGGGGACCTACGAGCAGTACTTC	CASSPTLAGGTYEQYF
TRBD1	NA	TRBV6-1	TRBJ2-1	TGTGCCAGCAGTGAGCAGCGACAGGGGGCGGTTTTCTTC	CASSEQRQGAVFF
TRBD2	NA	TRBV11-2	TRBJ2-5	TGTGCCAGCAGCTTAGGGGGAATAGCGGGGTCTGGAGAGACCCAGTACTTC	CASSLGGIAGSGETQYF
TRBD2	NA	TRBV2	TRBJ2-3	TGTGCCAGCAGGCCGACTAGCGGGAGGGATACGCAGTATTTT	CASRPTSGRDTQYF
TRBD2	NA	TRBV30	TRBJ2-3	TGTGCCTGGAGTGGGCCGGCGCGGGGGACAGATACGCAGTATTTT	CAWSGPARGTDTQYF
NA	once	TRBV7-3	TRBJ2-3	TGTGCCAGCAGCTTAATAGTTGCGGATACGCAGTATTTT	CASSLIVADTQYF
NA	NA	TRBV7-9	TRBJ1-5	TGTGCCAGCAGCCCCCGGACAGTAGCTAATCAGCCCCAGCATTTT	CASSPRTVANQPQHF
NA	NA	TRBV2	TRBJ2-3	TGTGCCAGCAGTGATACAGGGTTAGCCACGCAGTATTTT	CASSDTGLATQYF
NA	once	TRBV5-4	TRBJ2-2	TGTGCCAGCAGCCCCACCGCCCTGGCTAGCACCGGGGAGCTGTTTTTT	CASSPTALASTGELFF
NA	few	TRBV6-1	TRBJ2-2	TGTGCCAGCAGTACTACGGGGCACGGGGAGCTGTTTTTT	CASSTTGHGELFF
NA	NA	TRBV30	TRBJ2-1	TGTGCCTGGAGTCCCACAGGTTTCCCCTACAATGAGCAGTTCTTC	CAWSPTGFPYNEQFF
NA	NA	TRBV10-3	TRBJ2-3	TGTGCCATCAGTGAGTCAGCGGGCCTCAGCACAGATACGCAGTATTTT	CAISESAGLSTDTQYF
NA	NA	TRBV11-2	TRBJ1-2	TGTGCCAGCAGTAAGGACAGCAACTATGGCTACACCTTC	CASSKDSNYGYTF
TRBD1	NA	TRBV5-1	TRBJ2-3	TGCGCCAGCAGCGCGGACAGGGCCATGGGGGATACGCAGTATTTT	CASSADRAMGDTQYF
NA	NA	TRBV7-2	TRBJ1-6	TGTGCCAGCAGCCTTTTTGAGAATTCACCCCTCCACTTT	CASSLFENSPLHF
NA	NA	TRBV5-4	TRBJ1-1	TGTGCCAGCAGCTCGACAACCAACACTGAAGCTTTCTTT	CASSSTTNTEAFF
NA	NA	TRBV28	TRBJ1-1	TGTGCCAGCAGTCCTGCACAAGAGGGTACACGGGCTTTCTTT	CASSPAQEGTRAFF
TRBD1	few	TRBV18	TRBJ1-6	TGTGCCAGCTCAAGGGACAGGCTCAATTCACCCCTCCACTTT	CASSRDRLNSPLHF